This T cell receptor (beta chain) was sequenced in a study of shared clonotypes between healthy human individuals. TCRdb's copy holds only in-frame clones and misses some; the assay was immunoSEQ multiplex PCR. This table holds under 1,900,000 clones, roughly 98.5% found once. This clone was observed a single time. The length of the CDR3 is 13 residues. J was trimmed by 5 bases and V by 7 bases; bases with no gene match: 4. CDR1 is MNHNS, CDR2 SASEGT, per germline. The chain couples TRBV6-1 to TRBJ1-5, with 8 bases fitting TRBD1. This clonotype originated in a man younger than 40 in good health. Sequenced: naive CD4+ T cells sorted from blood. The subset here: CD45RA+ positively selected. CDR3 loop: CASIGTGYQPQHF. The CDR3 DNA is TGTGCCAGCATAGGGACAGGCTATCAGCCCCAGCATTTT.